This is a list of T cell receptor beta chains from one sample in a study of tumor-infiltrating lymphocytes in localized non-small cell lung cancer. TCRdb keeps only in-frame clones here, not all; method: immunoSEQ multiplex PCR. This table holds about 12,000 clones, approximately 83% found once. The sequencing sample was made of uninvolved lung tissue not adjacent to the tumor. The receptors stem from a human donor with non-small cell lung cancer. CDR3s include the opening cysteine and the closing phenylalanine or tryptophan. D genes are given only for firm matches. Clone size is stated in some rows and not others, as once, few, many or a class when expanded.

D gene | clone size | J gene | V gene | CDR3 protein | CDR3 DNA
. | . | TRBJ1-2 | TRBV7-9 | CASSPPGSFQGYTF | TGTGCCAGCAGCCCCCCCGGATCCTTTCAGGGCTACACCTTC
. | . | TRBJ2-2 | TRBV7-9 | CASSFHTGELFF | TGTGCCAGCAGCTTCCACACCGGGGAGCTGTTTTTT
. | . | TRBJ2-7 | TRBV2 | CASSVGGPEQYF | TGTGCCAGCAGTGTGGGGGGTCCGGAGCAGTACTTC
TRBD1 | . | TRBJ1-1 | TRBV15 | CATSGQGTEAFF | TGTGCCACCAGCGGACAGGGGACTGAAGCTTTCTTT
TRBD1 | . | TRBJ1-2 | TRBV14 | CASSGTGTAYYGYTF | TGTGCCAGCAGCGGGACCGGGACAGCCTACTATGGCTACACCTTC
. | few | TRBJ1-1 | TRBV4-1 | CASSQEPGQNEAFF | TGCGCCAGCAGCCAAGAGCCTGGCCAGAATGAAGCTTTCTTT
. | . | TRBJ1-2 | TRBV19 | CASSRDRFYGYTF | TGTGCCAGTAGTCGCGACAGGTTCTATGGCTACACCTTC
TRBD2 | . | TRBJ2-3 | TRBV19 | CASSMSSGGADTQYF | TGTGCCAGTAGTATGAGTAGCGGGGGAGCAGATACGCAGTATTTT
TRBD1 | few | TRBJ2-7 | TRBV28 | CASSPPGQGAYYEQYF | TGTGCCAGCAGCCCGCCCGGACAGGGGGCTTACTACGAGCAGTACTTC
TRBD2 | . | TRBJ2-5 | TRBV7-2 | CASSLASGSLETQYF | TGTGCCAGCAGCTTAGCTAGCGGGAGTTTGGAGACCCAGTACTTC
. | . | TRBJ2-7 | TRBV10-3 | CAISGGDYEQYF | TGTGCCATCAGTGGAGGGGATTACGAGCAGTACTTC
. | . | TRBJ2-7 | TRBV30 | CAWNVLRDSYEQYF | TGTGCCTGGAATGTCCTTCGGGATTCCTACGAGCAGTACTTC
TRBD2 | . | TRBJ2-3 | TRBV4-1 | CASSQGERTSVYTQYF | TGCGCCAGCAGCCAAGGGGAGAGGACTAGCGTGTATACGCAGTATTTT
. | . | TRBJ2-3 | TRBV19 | CASKGDTDTQYF | TGTGCCAGTAAGGGCGACACAGATACGCAGTATTTT
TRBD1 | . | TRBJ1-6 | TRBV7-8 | CASSLRDRGLNASPLHF | TGTGCCAGCAGCCTAAGGGACAGGGGGCTGAATGCTTCACCCCTCCACTTT
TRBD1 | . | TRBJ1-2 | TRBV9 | CASSSSPGGWNYGYTF | TGTGCCAGCAGCTCAAGCCCAGGGGGCTGGAACTATGGCTACACCTTC
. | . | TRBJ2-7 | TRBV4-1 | CASSQGQPSYEQYF | TGCGCCAGCAGCCAAGGACAGCCCTCCTACGAGCAGTACTTC
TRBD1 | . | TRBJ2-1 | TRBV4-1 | CASSHGQGAGEQFF | TGCGCCAGCAGCCACGGACAGGGGGCGGGTGAGCAGTTCTTC
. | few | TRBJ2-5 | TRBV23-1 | CASMLGSPDQYF | TGCGCCAGCATGTTAGGTTCGCCCGACCAGTACTTC
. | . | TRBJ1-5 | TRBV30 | CAWSVGSSIQPQHF | TGTGCCTGGAGTGTCGGGAGCTCAATCCAGCCCCAGCATTTT
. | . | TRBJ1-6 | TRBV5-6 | CASSVNRDSPLHF | TGTGCCAGCAGCGTAAACAGGGATTCACCCCTCCACTTT